Each of the 21 T cell receptor beta chains below was sequenced from the same sample in a study of blood T cell repertoires in COVID-19. The assay was immunoSEQ multiplex PCR, and TCRdb's table has in-frame clones only and misses some. The table shows about 400,000 clones, with 70% to 90% occurring only once. Sequenced input: PBMCs or T cells enriched from blood (not recorded which). The source is a woman in her 40s with acute COVID-19.

The J gene is TRBJ2-7, the V gene TRBV6-5; 8 bases line up with TRBD1. V was clipped by 5 bases and J by 2 bases; unmatched bases: 5. The CDR3 totals 14 residues. Germline CDR1 is MNHEY and CDR2 is SVGAGI. The CDR3 sequence: CASSRDRRTYEQYF. The CDR3 region has the DNA TGTGCCAGCAGTCGGGACAGGCGTACCTACGAGCAGTACTTC.

The chain uses TRBV2 and TRBJ2-6; D unclear. The CDR3 length is 16 residues. Germline V gene lookup returns CDR1 SNHLY and CDR2 FYNNEI. V was cut by 5 bases and J by 0 bases, with 11 bases left in between. The CDR3 region has the DNA TGTGCCAGCAGTTCAAGTCAGGTCTCTGGGGCCAACGTCCTGACTTTC. The encoded protein is CASSSSQVSGANVLTF.

The chain uses TRBV6-5 and TRBJ1-2, with TRBD1 as a possible D gene (6 bases). The ends were cut back, 7 bases at V and 1 base at J, with 16 bases in the middle. The CDR3 is 15 residues long. The V gene's germline CDR1 is MNHEY and CDR2 SVGAGI. The CDR3: CASTRTANHNYGYTF. CDR3 coding DNA: TGTGCCAGCACCAGGACAGCAAACCATAACTATGGCTACACCTTC.

This clone has only one observation. The V call is TRBV5-1, the J call TRBJ1-2; perhaps TRBD1 as D (5 bases). Per the germline V gene, CDR1 is SGHRS and CDR2 is YFSETQ. V lost 1 base and J lost 0, with 7 bases in between. This CDR3 is 14 amino acids long. The CDR3 DNA reads as TGCGCCAGCAGCTTGACAGGCTCTAACTATGGCTACACCTTC. Translation: CASSLTGSNYGYTF.

The rearrangement uses TRBV7-9 and TRBJ2-1; possibly TRBD1 for D (6 bases). The length of the CDR3 is 14 residues. Germline assignment: CDR1 SEHNR and CDR2 FQNEAQ (reference sequence). Trimming pared 3 bases from V and 6 bases from J, leaving 12 bases between. CDR3 loop: CASSFPGEINEQFF. CDR3 bases: TGTGCCAGCAGCTTTCCAGGGGAGATCAATGAGCAGTTCTTC.

V is TRBV2 and J is TRBJ1-1, with unresolved D. Germline V gives CDR1 SNHLY, CDR2 FYNNEI. The CDR3 runs to 14 residues. Trimming pared 6 bases from V and 0 bases from J, leaving 11 bases between. CDR3 residues: CASSLTVMNTEAFF. The CDR3 DNA is TGTGCCAGCAGCTTAACAGTTATGAACACTGAAGCTTTCTTT.

The CDR3: CASSLAGGYEQYF. The CDR3, as DNA: TGTGCCAGCAGTCTCGCAGGGGGCTACGAGCAGTACTTC. V is TRBV25-1 and J is TRBJ2-7, with 7 bases lining up with TRBD1. V lost 5 bases and J lost 3; bases outside the gene matches: 4. CDR1 MGHDK and CDR2 SYGVNS come from the germline V gene. CDR3 length: 13 amino acids.

The chain employs TRBV27 and TRBJ2-5; TRBD1 matches 8 bases. Germline V gene sequence: CDR1 MNHEY, CDR2 SMNVEV (reference sequence). Germline trimming cut 3 bases from V and 3 bases from J; bases unmatched to any gene: 0. The CDR3 is 13 residues long. The CDR3, as DNA: TGTGCCAGCAGTTTGACAGGGGAAGAGACCCAGTACTTC. It is translated as CASSLTGEETQYF.

This chain uses TRBV9 with TRBJ2-3, with D possibly TRBD2 on 6 matching bases. The CDR3 runs to 15 residues. Trimming shortened V by 7 bases and J by 1 base, and 16 bases separated the two germline ends. Germline V gives CDR1 SGDLS, CDR2 YYNGEE. The CDR3 DNA follows: TGTGCCAGCGTCTGGGGGAGGCCGGGCACAGATACGCAGTATTTT. It translates to CASVWGRPGTDTQYF.

The genes are TRBV10-2 and TRBJ1-2; 11 positions agree with TRBD1. This CDR3 region has 16 residues. Germline V lookup: CDR1 WSHSY, CDR2 SAAADI. V was pared by 3 bases and J by 5 bases, with 8 bases of the junction left unmatched. The DNA for the CDR3 is TGCGCCAGCAGTGAAGTCAGTGGGACAGGGGGTTATGGCTACACCTTC. Protein product: CASSEVSGTGGYGYTF.

The rearrangement joins TRBV9 to TRBJ2-5; a possible D gene is TRBD2 (7 bases). In germline, CDR1 is SGDLS, CDR2 YYNGEE. Trimming cost V 4 bases and J 4 bases, with 17 bases left between them. The CDR3 consists of 15 residues. The CDR3, as DNA: TGTGCCAGCAGCCCCGGTGGGGGGGGCAGAGAGACCCAGTACTTC. This encodes CASSPGGGGRETQYF. The variable domain in full, with the rest retrieved from reference TRBV9 and TRBJ2-5, is DSGVTQTPKHLITATGQRVTLRCSPRSGDLSVYWYQQSLDQGLQFLIQYYNGEERAKGNILERFSAQQFPDLHSELNLSSLELGDSALYFCASSPGGGGRETQYFGPGTRLLVL.

The chain carries TRBV7-2 and TRBJ2-5; 16 nucleotides agree with TRBD2. The CDR3 runs to 16 residues. V shed 1 base and J 5 bases; nucleotides not matched to a gene: 1. From germline, CDR1 is SGHTA and CDR2 FQGNSA. The CDR3 DNA reads TGTGCCAGCAGCTTAGTGGGACTAGCGGGGGGGGAGACCCAGTACTTC. Translated: CASSLVGLAGGETQYF.

The V and J genes are TRBV19 and TRBJ1-5, with 7 nucleotides matching TRBD1. Germline V lookup: CDR1 LNHDA, CDR2 SQIVND (reference sequence). CDR3 size: 14 residues. The trim removed 3 bases at V and 7 bases at J, leaving 6 bases unmatched. This CDR3 is CASSMRGPRQPQHF. CDR3 nucleotide sequence: TGTGCCAGTAGTATGAGGGGGCCAAGGCAGCCCCAGCATTTT.

This sequence joins TRBV19 and TRBJ1-5; D is unclear. The V gene's germline CDR1 is LNHDA and CDR2 SQIVND (reference sequence). This CDR3 has 14 amino acids. The V end lost 7 bases, the J end lost 4 bases, and 14 bases lay between the germline ends. The CDR3 sequence is CASISRGRNQPQHF. The CDR3 nucleotides read TGTGCCAGTATCTCGAGAGGGCGGAATCAGCCCCAGCATTTT.

V gene TRBV18 combines with J gene TRBJ2-3; D gene unclear. The germline V gene encodes CDR1 KGHSH and CDR2 LQKENI. CDR3 length: 15 residues. Trimming took off 3 bases at V and 3 bases at J, with 13 bases between the two ends. Written as DNA, the CDR3 is TGTGCCAGCTCACCGTCCCCCCTACCGACAGATACGCAGTATTTT. This gives the protein CASSPSPLPTDTQYF.

The rearrangement uses TRBV24-1 and TRBJ2-3, with D hard to call. V gave up 2 bases and J gave up 4 bases, with 9 bases separating them. Germline lookup yields CDR1 KGHDR and CDR2 SFDVKD. This CDR3 region has 14 residues. CDR3 bases: TGTGCCACCAGTGATTCCCAGATCGCAGATACGCAGTATTTT. As protein: CATSDSQIADTQYF.

This chain uses TRBV7-2 with TRBJ2-7; the D is unclear. The CDR3 has 13 amino acids. V was pared by 3 bases and J by 0 bases, with 6 bases between. Germline V lookup: CDR1 SGHTA, CDR2 FQGNSA. The DNA for the CDR3 is TGTGCCAGCAGCTTTGGCAGCTCCTACGAGCAGTACTTC. Protein product: CASSFGSSYEQYF. Full variable domain (remainder filled in from reference TRBV7-2 and TRBJ2-7): GAGVSQSPSNKVTEKGKDVELRCDPISGHTALYWYRQSLGQGLEFLIYFQGNSAPDKSGLPSDRFSAERTGGSVSTLTIQRTQQEDSAVYLCASSFGSSYEQYFGPGTRLTVT.

The chain is built from TRBV7-6 and TRBJ1-5, with a weak D call TRBD1 (5 bases). Trimming cost V 6 bases and J 5 bases, with 20 bases left between them. From germline, CDR1 is SGHVS and CDR2 FNYEAQ. CDR3 length equals 16 residues. CDR3 nucleotide sequence: TGTGCCAGCAGTCATATCACCCGGGGGTGGGATCAGCCCCAGCATTTT. This codes for CASSHITRGWDQPQHF.

This clone was picked up a small number of times. V usage is TRBV7-9 and J usage is TRBJ1-2; possibly TRBD1 for D (6 bases). V lost 1 base to trimming and J lost 7 bases, with 22 bases between them. The CDR3 spans 17 residues. Germline V lookup: CDR1 SEHNR, CDR2 FQNEAQ (reference sequence). The CDR3 bases are TGTGCCAGCAGCTTAGGTGCGGTCGGGGGGCGGCGAGGTGGCTACACCTTC. The encoded protein is CASSLGAVGGRRGGYTF.

This sequence joins TRBV27 and TRBJ2-7; tentatively, D is TRBD2 (6 bases). Looked up from germline, CDR1 is MNHEY and CDR2 is SMNVEV (reference sequence). CDR3 length: 12 amino acids. Trimming took off 3 bases at V and 6 bases at J, with 9 bases between the two ends. The chain's CDR3 is CASSLREGEQYF. Written as DNA, the CDR3 is TGTGCCAGCAGTTTGCGGGAAGGCGAGCAGTACTTC.

The rearrangement uses TRBV30 and TRBJ2-2; 8 nucleotides align to TRBD1. Unmatched junction bases numbered 9, after V lost 3 bases and J lost 9 bases. This CDR3 contains 14 residues. Germline CDR1 is GTSNPN and CDR2 is SVGIG (reference sequence). For the CDR3, the DNA is TGTGCCTGGAGCCAAGGACAGGGATCCAGGGAGCTGTTTTTT. This translates into CAWSQGQGSRELFF.